Presented here are 17 T cell receptor beta chains from one specimen sequenced in a study of blood T cell repertoires in COVID-19. TCRdb's copy holds only in-frame clones and misses some; the assay was immunoSEQ multiplex PCR. The top ten clones hold 3.1% of a sample with 270,000 or so clones, approximately 77% of them seen once. The sample was peripheral blood. Receptor source: a young woman with acute or convalescent COVID-19.

V is TRBV7-3 and J is TRBJ2-3; 8 nucleotides match TRBD1. This CDR3 region has 14 residues. Germline-derived CDR1 and CDR2 are SGHTA and FQGTGA. Trimming cost V 6 bases and J 1 base; bases outside gene matches: 3. For the CDR3, the DNA is TGTGCCAGCAGTCCGGACAGGGGCACAGATACGCAGTATTTT. Its translation is CASSPDRGTDTQYF.

This chain's CDR3 is CASRRAGTANTGELFF. The CDR3 region has the DNA TGCGCCAGCAGGCGAGCCGGGACAGCGAACACCGGGGAGCTGTTTTTT. This chain links TRBV5-1 with TRBJ2-2, with 7 nucleotides matching TRBD1. This CDR3 spans 16 amino acids. In germline, CDR1 is SGHRS, CDR2 YFSETQ. The J segment lost 0 bases and the V segment lost 5 bases, leaving 7 bases of the junction unmatched.

The gene calls are TRBV19 and TRBJ1-4; TRBD1 is a possible D gene (6 bases). The V gene lost 5 bases and the J gene lost 7 bases, with 14 bases spanning the gap. Germline V gene lookup returns CDR1 LNHDA and CDR2 SQIVND (reference sequence). The CDR3 contains 14 residues. CDR3 in DNA: TGTGCCAGTAGTTCCGGACAGTCTATTGAAAAACTGTTTTTT. Residues: CASSSGQSIEKLFF.

V and J are TRBV3-1 (or the pseudogene TRBV3-2) and TRBJ2-1, with 8 bases fitting TRBD2. Germline CDR1 LGHDT, CDR2 YNNKEL (reference sequence). This CDR3 has 15 amino acids. After removal of 3 bases from V and 7 bases from J, the junction contained 8 bases not matched to a gene. The DNA of the CDR3 is TGTGCCAGCAGCCACCTAGCGGGCCCTCTTAATGAGCAGTTCTTC. Translating it yields CASSHLAGPLNEQFF.

The rearrangement links TRBV6-5 to TRBJ1-5; D might be TRBD1 (6 bases). CDR3 length: 12 residues. The germline CDR1 and CDR2 sequences are MNHEY and SVGAGI. The V end lost 6 bases, the J end lost 4 bases, and 7 bases lay between the germline ends. The CDR3, as DNA: TGTGCCAGCAGCACAGGGAATCAGCCCCAGCATTTT. It encodes CASSTGNQPQHF.

This chain links TRBV19 with TRBJ1-2, with D perhaps matching TRBD1 (6 bases). Trimming removed 3 bases from V and 3 bases from J, with 11 bases in between. CDR1 and CDR2 (germline): LNHDA, SQIVND (reference sequence). The CDR3 is 14 residues long. DNA of the CDR3: TGTGCCAGTAGTATGGGCAGGGGTGACTATGGCTACACCTTC. It codes for CASSMGRGDYGYTF.

This clone was found a few times. At one end the junction does not follow the germline gene, possibly because of a read error. This rearrangement joins TRBV6-2 or TRBV6-3 to TRBJ1-4, with 10 bases lining up with TRBD1. CDR1 and CDR2 (germline): MNHEY, SVGEGT. There are 14 residues in the CDR3. CDR3 in DNA: TGTGCCAGCAGTCGTCAGTCCGGGACAGGGGAACGGATGTTT. Protein: CASSRQSGTGERMF.

The rearrangement uses TRBV5-1 and TRBJ1-6, with 7 positions matching TRBD1. Germline V CDR1 and CDR2: SGHRS, YFSETQ. The V segment lost 1 base and the J segment 6 bases; nucleotides outside the gene matches: 4. This CDR3 contains 15 residues. CDR3: CASSLTGDPNSPLHF. CDR3 DNA sequence: TGCGCCAGCAGCTTGACAGGGGATCCTAATTCACCCCTCCACTTT. Supplemented by reference TRBV5-1 and TRBJ1-6, the full variable domain reads KAGVTQTPRYLIKTRGQQVTLSCSPISGHRSVSWYQQTPGQGLQFLFEYFSETQRNKGNFPGRFSGRQFSNSRSEMNVSTLELGDSALYLCASSLTGDPNSPLHFGNGTRLTVT.

This sequence joins TRBV10-2 and TRBJ1-6; tentative D call: TRBD1 (5 bases). Germline loops: CDR1 WSHSY, CDR2 SAAADI. This CDR3 spans 14 amino acids. Trimming pared 5 bases from V and 7 bases from J, leaving 12 bases between. DNA for the CDR3: TGCGCCAGCAGTTGGGGCGGGGAAAATTCACCCCTCCACTTT. It is translated as CASSWGGENSPLHF.

The V call is TRBV7-9, the J call TRBJ2-1; a weak D match, TRBD2 (5 bases). The CDR3 has 14 residues. Trimming shortened V by 4 bases and J by 4 bases, and 11 bases separated the two germline ends. Germline V gene sequence: CDR1 SEHNR, CDR2 FQNEAQ (reference sequence). CDR3 amino acids: CASSSDGIYNEQFF. The CDR3, as DNA: TGTGCCAGCAGCTCCGACGGGATTTACAATGAGCAGTTCTTC.

This clone occurred a few times. The chain uses TRBV24-1 and TRBJ2-1, with 11 bases lining up with TRBD2. The germline V gene encodes CDR1 KGHDR and CDR2 SFDVKD. The CDR3 spans 16 residues. V lost 5 bases to trimming and J lost 2 bases; unmatched junction nucleotides: 4. Here the CDR3 DNA reads TGTGCCACCAGTGGCCTTAGCGGGAGGGCCTACAATGAGCAGTTCTTC. Translation: CATSGLSGRAYNEQFF.

The CDR3 loop reads CASSDSGGSGANVLTF. DNA of the CDR3: TGTGCCAGCAGTGATTCGGGGGGTTCTGGGGCCAACGTCCTGACTTTC. This rearrangement joins TRBV25-1 to TRBJ2-6; 7 bases agree with TRBD2. Trimming at V came to 3 bases and at J to 1 base, leaving 3 bases not matched to a gene. The CDR3 runs to 16 residues. Germline V lookup: CDR1 MGHDK, CDR2 SYGVNS.

The genes are TRBV6-2 or TRBV6-3 and TRBJ1-5; 7 bases agree with TRBD1. The length of the CDR3 is 15 residues. Germline trimming cut 1 base from V and 4 bases from J; bases unmatched to any gene: 4. Germline V gene lookup returns CDR1 MNHEY and CDR2 SVGEGT. The CDR3 DNA is TGTGCCAGCAGTTACTTAGGGACAGCGAATCAGCCCCAGCATTTT. Translating it yields CASSYLGTANQPQHF.

The J gene is TRBJ2-1, the V gene TRBV3-1 (or the pseudogene TRBV3-2); 11 positions match TRBD2. The CDR3 sequence is 15 residues long. CDR1 and CDR2 (germline): LGHDT, YNNKEL (reference sequence). After removal of 4 bases from V and 7 bases from J, the junction contained 6 bases not matched to a gene. The CDR3 here is CASSPLAGAGNEQFF. Here the CDR3 DNA reads TGTGCCAGCAGCCCACTAGCGGGAGCGGGAAATGAGCAGTTCTTC.

The CDR3 coding sequence is TGCGCCAGCAGCTTGGTGGCGGGAGACTACGAGCAGTACTTC. This codes for CASSLVAGDYEQYF. The V call is TRBV5-1, the J call TRBJ2-7; 7 positions agree with TRBD2. The CDR3 length is 14 residues. The V segment lost 0 bases and the J segment 3 bases; nucleotides outside the gene matches: 3. Germline V gives CDR1 SGHRS, CDR2 YFSETQ.

This sequence joins TRBV24-1 and TRBJ2-1, with 9 bases lining up with TRBD1. In germline, CDR1 is KGHDR, CDR2 SFDVKD. The V and J ends lost 7 bases and 4 bases, in that order; junction bases with no gene match: 10. The CDR3 consists of 16 residues. The CDR3 sequence: CATSRAGTGQYNEQFF. In DNA form, the CDR3 reads TGTGCCACCAGCAGAGCCGGGACAGGGCAATACAATGAGCAGTTCTTC.

The genes are TRBV14 and TRBJ2-2; maybe TRBD1 (6 bases). Per germline, CDR1 SGHDN and CDR2 FVKESK. V lost 3 bases, J lost 5 bases, and 16 bases lay in between. The CDR3 length is 16 residues. The CDR3, as DNA: TGTGCCAGCAGCCAGTCGACAGGCCCGAGGACCGGGGAGCTGTTTTTT. Translating gives CASSQSTGPRTGELFF.